A selection of T cell receptor beta chains follows, all from one sample in a study of T cell repertoires in cytomegalovirus infection. Antigens for these TCRs are unknown. Each CDR3 protein is one row after TCRdb ran MiXCR on the reads. In the table there are roughly 500,000 distinct CDR3 sequences, 33% of which are singletons. Sequencing used cultured PBMCs, obtained from culture after CMV antigen stimulation. Receptor source: a human donor in good health (CMV status not recorded). Some clones in this sample may be carry-over from other donors' samples. CDR3s include the opening cysteine and the closing phenylalanine or tryptophan. The D gene is left open where the match is weak. For some rows the clone size is stated as once, few or many, or as a class when expanded; others skip it.

cdr3_nt,cdr3_aa,j_call,v_call,d_call,clone_size
TGTGCCAGCAGCCGCGGGACAGCTCAAGAGACCCAGTACTTC,CASSRGTAQETQYF,TRBJ2-5,TRBV7-9,.,.
TGTGCCAGCAGCTTTAGTCGGGATTCCGCCTCCGCCGGGGAGCTGTTTTTT,CASSFSRDSASAGELFF,TRBJ2-2,TRBV7-3,.,few
TGTGCCAGAAGCTTGAAACTAGCGCGGGATTTGATGGCCAAAAACATTCAGTACTTC,CARSLKLARDLMAKNIQYF,TRBJ2-4,TRBV5-3,TRBD2,few
TGCAGTGCAAAGGCGGACAGTGTGAACACTGAAGCTTTCTTT,CSAKADSVNTEAFF,TRBJ1-1,TRBV20-1,.,few
TGTGCCAGCAGTTTATGGAATGGTGAGCAGTTCTTC,CASSLWNGEQFF,TRBJ2-1,TRBV12-3/TRBV12-4,.,.
TGTGCCACCGGGGGGTCGGAGACCCAGTACTTC,CATGGSETQYF,TRBJ2-5,TRBV24-1,.,few
TGCGCCAGCAGCCAAGATGGGACCAATCAGCCCCAGCATTTT,CASSQDGTNQPQHF,TRBJ1-5,TRBV4-1,.,few
TGTGCCAGCAGCCGAGCCTCAGACTCTGGGGCCAACGTCCTGACTTTC,CASSRASDSGANVLTF,TRBJ2-6,TRBV7-8,.,many
TGTGCCAGCAGCTTTAGGGGGCCTGAAAAACTGTTTTTT,CASSFRGPEKLFF,TRBJ1-4,TRBV12-3/TRBV12-4,TRBD1,.
TGTGCCAGCGGGCGGGGCGAAGCTAATGAAAAACTGTTTTTT,CASGRGEANEKLFF,TRBJ1-4,TRBV5-6,.,.
TGTGCCTGGAGTGTAACGGACCCCGTGACGGGGGAGCAGTACTTC,CAWSVTDPVTGEQYF,TRBJ2-7,TRBV30,.,.
TGTGCCAGCAGCTTAGGGACGGCGGGGGCTGAAGCTTTCTTT,CASSLGTAGAEAFF,TRBJ1-1,TRBV7-8,.,.
TGTGCCAGCAGCCCGAGACTAGCGGGAGGGCATGAGCAGTTCTTC,CASSPRLAGGHEQFF,TRBJ2-1,TRBV5-4,TRBD2,.
TGTGCCAGCAGTTACTTCGGCGGGAGGGCCTACGAGCAGTACTTC,CASSYFGGRAYEQYF,TRBJ2-7,TRBV6-2/TRBV6-3,TRBD2,.
TGTGCCAGCTCACCAACCTTAGGCGATACGCAGTATTTT,CASSPTLGDTQYF,TRBJ2-3,TRBV18,.,many
TGTGCCAGCACCAAATCGCCCGCCGGATTAAATCAGCCCCAGCATTTT,CASTKSPAGLNQPQHF,TRBJ1-5,TRBV12-3/TRBV12-4,.,few
TGTGCCAGCAGTTGGAGGAGAAGCACAGATACGCAGTATTTT,CASSWRRSTDTQYF,TRBJ2-3,TRBV12-3/TRBV12-4,.,.
TGTGCCAGCGGCTTTAACGGGTGGAAAGAGACCCAGTACTTC,CASGFNGWKETQYF,TRBJ2-5,TRBV12-3/TRBV12-4,.,few
TGTGCCAGCAGGGGACGGGGAAGCTCTGGGGCCAACGTCCTGACTTTC,CASRGRGSSGANVLTF,TRBJ2-6,TRBV6-5,.,.
TGTGCCAGTAGTCGACAGGGGCCCAAGGGCGATCAGCCCCAGCATTTT,CASSRQGPKGDQPQHF,TRBJ1-5,TRBV19,TRBD1,.
TGTGCCAGCAGCTCGGGACAGGGTCGTGGGGGAGGAAATCAGCCCCAGCATTTT,CASSSGQGRGGGNQPQHF,TRBJ1-5,TRBV7-9,TRBD1,.
TGTGCCAGCACGCCGGCGGACAGGGATTCACCCCTCCACTTT,CASTPADRDSPLHF,TRBJ1-6,TRBV28,TRBD1,few